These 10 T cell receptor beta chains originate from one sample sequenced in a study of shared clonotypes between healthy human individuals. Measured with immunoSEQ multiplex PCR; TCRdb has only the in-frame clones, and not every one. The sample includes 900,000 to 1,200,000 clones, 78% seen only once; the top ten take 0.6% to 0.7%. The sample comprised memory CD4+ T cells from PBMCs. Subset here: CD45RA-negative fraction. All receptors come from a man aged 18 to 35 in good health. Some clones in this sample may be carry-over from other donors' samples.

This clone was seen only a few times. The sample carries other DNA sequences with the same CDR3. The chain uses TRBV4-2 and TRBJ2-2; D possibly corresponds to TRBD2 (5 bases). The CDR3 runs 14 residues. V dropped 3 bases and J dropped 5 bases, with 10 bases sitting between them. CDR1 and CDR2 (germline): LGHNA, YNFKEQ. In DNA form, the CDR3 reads TGTGCCAGCAGCCAGGATGGACTTACCGGGGAGCTGTTTTTT. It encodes CASSQDGLTGELFF.

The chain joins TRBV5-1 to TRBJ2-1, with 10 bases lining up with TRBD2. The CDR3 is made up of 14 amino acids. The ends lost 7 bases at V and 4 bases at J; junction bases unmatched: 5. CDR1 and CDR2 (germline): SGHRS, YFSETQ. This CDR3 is CASGVSGGYNEQFF. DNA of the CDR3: TGCGCCAGCGGAGTTAGCGGGGGGTACAATGAGCAGTTCTTC.

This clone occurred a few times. DNA of the CDR3: TGTGCCAGCAGTGTTTCGGGATCGGATACGCAGTATTTT. Residues: CASSVSGSDTQYF. This chain connects TRBV25-1 to TRBJ2-3, with D possibly TRBD2 on 5 matching bases. Trimming removed 4 bases at V and 6 bases at J, with 11 bases between. The germline gives CDR1 MGHDK, CDR2 SYGVNS. The CDR3 has 13 residues. Combining the CDR3 with reference TRBV25-1 and TRBJ2-3 gives the whole variable domain EADIYQTPRYLVIGTGKKITLECSQTMGHDKMYWYQQDPGMELHLIHYSYGVNSTEKGDLSSESTVSRIRTEHFPLTLESARPSHTSQYLCASSVSGSDTQYFGPGTRLTVL.

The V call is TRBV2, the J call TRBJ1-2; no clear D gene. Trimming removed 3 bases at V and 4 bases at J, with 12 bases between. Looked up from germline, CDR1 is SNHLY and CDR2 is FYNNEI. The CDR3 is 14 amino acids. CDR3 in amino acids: CASSDREEAYGYTF. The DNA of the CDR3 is TGTGCCAGCAGTGACCGGGAGGAAGCCTATGGCTACACCTTC.

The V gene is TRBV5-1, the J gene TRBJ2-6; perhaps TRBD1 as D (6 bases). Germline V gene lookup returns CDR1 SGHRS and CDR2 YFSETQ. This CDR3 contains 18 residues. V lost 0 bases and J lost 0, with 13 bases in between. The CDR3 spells CASSLVVGGRSGANVLTF. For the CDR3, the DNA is TGCGCCAGCAGCTTGGTGGTTGGGGGCCGCTCTGGGGCCAACGTCCTGACTTTC.

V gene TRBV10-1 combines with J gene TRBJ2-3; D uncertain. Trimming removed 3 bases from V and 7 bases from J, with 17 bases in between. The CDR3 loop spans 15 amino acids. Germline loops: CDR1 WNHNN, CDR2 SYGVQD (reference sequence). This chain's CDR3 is CASSDGVLTGNTQYF. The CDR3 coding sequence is TGCGCCAGCAGTGACGGCGTCTTGACCGGAAATACGCAGTATTTT.

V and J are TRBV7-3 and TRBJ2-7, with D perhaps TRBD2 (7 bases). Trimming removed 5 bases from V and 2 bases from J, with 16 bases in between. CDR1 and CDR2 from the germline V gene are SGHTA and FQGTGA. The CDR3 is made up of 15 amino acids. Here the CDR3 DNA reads TGTGCCAGCAGCGCACGCGGGGGCCCAGCCTACGAGCAGTACTTC. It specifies CASSARGGPAYEQYF.

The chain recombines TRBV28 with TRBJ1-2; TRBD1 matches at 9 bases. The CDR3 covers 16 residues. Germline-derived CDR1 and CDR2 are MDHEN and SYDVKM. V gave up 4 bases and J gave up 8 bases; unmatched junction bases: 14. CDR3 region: CASSSPQTGGPLGYTF. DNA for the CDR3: TGTGCCAGCAGTTCTCCCCAAACAGGGGGCCCCCTCGGCTACACCTTC.

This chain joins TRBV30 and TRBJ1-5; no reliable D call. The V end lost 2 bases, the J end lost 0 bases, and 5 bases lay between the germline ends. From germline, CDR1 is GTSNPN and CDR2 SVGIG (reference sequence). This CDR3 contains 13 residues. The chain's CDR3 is CAWSFDSNQPQHF. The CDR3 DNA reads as TGTGCCTGGAGTTTCGATAGCAATCAGCCCCAGCATTTT.

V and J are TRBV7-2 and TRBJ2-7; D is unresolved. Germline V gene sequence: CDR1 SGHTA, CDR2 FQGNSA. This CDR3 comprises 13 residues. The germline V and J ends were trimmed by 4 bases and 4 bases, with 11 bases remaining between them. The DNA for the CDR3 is TGTGCCAGCAGCTCCACCCCGTCGTACGAGCAGTACTTC. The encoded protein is CASSSTPSYEQYF. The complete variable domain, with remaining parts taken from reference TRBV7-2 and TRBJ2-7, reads GAGVSQSPSNKVTEKGKDVELRCDPISGHTALYWYRQSLGQGLEFLIYFQGNSAPDKSGLPSDRFSAERTGGSVSTLTIQRTQQEDSAVYLCASSSTPSYEQYFGPGTRLTVT.